Below, 2 T cell receptor beta chains from the same sample are listed, as sequenced in a study of blood T cell repertoires in COVID-19. Only in-frame clones appear in the TCRdb table, and some are missing; sequencing was by immunoSEQ multiplex PCR. This table has 200,000 to 300,000 clones, roughly 76% appearing once. Input material: peripheral blood. Receptors originate from an elderly woman with COVID-19, enrolled during active disease.

This chain joins TRBV12-5 and TRBJ2-3, with 7 bases identical to TRBD1. Germline V gene data show CDR1 as LGHNT and CDR2 as FRNRAP. V lost 8 bases, J lost 4 bases, and 12 bases stayed unmatched. The length of the CDR3 is 15 residues. CDR3 nucleotides: TGTGCTAGTTCAGGAGACAGGGCATTGGCAGATACGCAGTATTTT. Translation gives CASSGDRALADTQYF.

This clone was detected only a few times. The gene calls are TRBV6-5 and TRBJ1-1, with unresolved D. Germline values: CDR1 MNHEY, CDR2 SVGAGI. The CDR3 totals 13 residues. Trimming took off 5 bases at V and 5 bases at J, with 12 bases between the two ends. This CDR3 reads CASSPIQQTEAFF. CDR3 nucleotides: TGTGCCAGCAGTCCGATACAACAAACTGAAGCTTTCTTT.